This TCR beta chain was documented in a study of T cells in Graves' hyperthyroidism and ophthalmopathy. With 3 bases clipped from V and 4 bases from J, the junction kept 5 bases outside the gene matches. The CDR3 spans 15 residues. The germline CDR1 and CDR2 sequences are SGHTA and FQGNSA. At least ten counts were recorded for this clonotype. Amplified regions were TCR beta CDR3 sequences from RNA transcripts. First-round RT-PCR with HTBI primers amplified the TCR CDR3 region. TCRdb independently ran MiXCR on the multiplex PCR reads; one entry per CDR3 protein. The sample shows 200,000 to 250,000 distinct CDR3 sequences, around 25% of them seen only once. Patients showing uncontrolled infection, other autoimmune disease, pregnancy or lactation were ineligible. Orbital computed tomography, thyroid ultrasound, serum thyroxine and TRAb, and clinical symptoms together informed the diagnoses.

Sequencing was carried out using blood. This chain connects TRBV7-2 to TRBJ1-2; 10 bases match TRBD1. The source is a woman aged 40 to 55 with Graves' ophthalmopathy. CDR3 amino acids: CASSLTGGASYGYTF. For the CDR3, the DNA is TGTGCCAGCAGCTTGACAGGGGGCGCTAGCTATGGCTACACCTTC.